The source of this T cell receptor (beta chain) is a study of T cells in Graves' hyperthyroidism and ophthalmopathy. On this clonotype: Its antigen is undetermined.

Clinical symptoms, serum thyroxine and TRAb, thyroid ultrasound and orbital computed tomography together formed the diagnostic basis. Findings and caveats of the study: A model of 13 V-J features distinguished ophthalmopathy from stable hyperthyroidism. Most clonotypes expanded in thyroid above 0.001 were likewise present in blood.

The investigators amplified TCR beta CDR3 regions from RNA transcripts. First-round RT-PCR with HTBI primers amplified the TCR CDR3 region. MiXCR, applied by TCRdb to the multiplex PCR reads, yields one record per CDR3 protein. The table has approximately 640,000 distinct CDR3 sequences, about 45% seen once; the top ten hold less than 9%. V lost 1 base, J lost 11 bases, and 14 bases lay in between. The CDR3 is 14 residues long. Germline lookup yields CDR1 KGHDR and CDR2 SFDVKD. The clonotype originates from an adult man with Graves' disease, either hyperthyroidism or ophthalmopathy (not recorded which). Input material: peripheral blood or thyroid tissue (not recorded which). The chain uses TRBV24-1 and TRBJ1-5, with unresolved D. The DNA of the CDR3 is TGTGCCACCAGTGATTTTTGGCATCCGGAGACCCAGCATTTT. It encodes CATSDFWHPETQHF.